One and the same sample provided the 32 T cell receptor beta chains below, sequenced in a study of OX40 agonist ivuxolimab in advanced cancers. Measured with immunoSEQ multiplex PCR; TCRdb has only the in-frame clones, and not every one. The sample records some 77,000 clones, 85% to 95% being singletons. Sequenced material: CD4+ or CD8+ T cells sorted from blood, taken in a trial of the OX40 agonist ivuxolimab. The receptors stem from an adult with an advanced solid tumor such as melanoma, head and neck, liver or kidney cancer.

V gene TRBV4-2 combines with J gene TRBJ2-5, with 7 nucleotides matching TRBD1. This CDR3 is 13 amino acids long. The germline V gene encodes CDR1 LGHNA and CDR2 YNFKEQ. V shed 1 base and J 5 bases; nucleotides not matched to a gene: 1. CDR3 coding DNA: TGTGCCAGCAGCCAAGTCAGGGGGGAGACCCAGTACTTC. This gives the protein CASSQVRGETQYF.

In regard to this clone: One end of the junction fails to match germline, which may point to a read error. The V gene is TRBV7-2, the J gene TRBJ1-5, with D maybe TRBD1 (6 bases). Germline loops: CDR1 SGHTA, CDR2 FQGNSA. The CDR3 runs 15 residues. The CDR3 region is CASSLGGVSNQPQHF. The CDR3 nucleotides are TGTGCCAGCAGTTTAGGGGGGGTTAGCAATCAGCCCCAGCATTTT.

This clone was counted once. No DNA is shown, since the ends of the CDR3 on it are uncertain; the CDR3 is the one TCRdb lists. The V call is TRBV21-1, the J call TRBJ1-5; no DNA check was done on the table's D call, TRBD1. TRBV21-1 is assigned pseudogene status. The CDR3 spans 15 residues, counting both ends. CDR3 sequence reads: CASSKVGRGSQPQHF.

This clone has only a few counts. The chain couples TRBV5-1 to TRBJ2-3; D is unclear. Germline V gene data show CDR1 as SGHRS and CDR2 as YFSETQ. CDR3 length equals 14 residues. V gave up 0 bases and J gave up 3 bases, with 8 bases separating them. CDR3 nucleotide sequence: TGCGCCAGCAGCTTGGGGCAGGAAACAGATACGCAGTATTTT. Translating it yields CASSLGQETDTQYF.

The chain is built from TRBV15 and TRBJ2-1, with D possibly being TRBD1 or TRBD2 (5 bases each). Germline values: CDR1 LNHNV, CDR2 YYDKDF (reference sequence). The CDR3 consists of 16 residues. The V end lost 0 bases, the J end lost 8 bases, and 17 bases lay between the germline ends. CDR3 region: CATSRDGSRLGDEQFF. DNA for the CDR3: TGTGCCACCAGCAGAGATGGTTCGAGGTTGGGGGATGAGCAGTTCTTC.

The chain combines TRBV6-1 with TRBJ1-5; D possibly corresponds to TRBD1 (6 bases). Trimming took off 5 bases at V and 1 base at J, with 9 bases between the two ends. This CDR3 has 14 residues. From germline, CDR1 is MNHNS and CDR2 SASEGT. The DNA of the CDR3 is TGTGCCAGCAGTTTGCAGGGGAGCAATCAGCCCCAGCATTTT. The encoded protein is CASSLQGSNQPQHF.

The chain carries TRBV30 and TRBJ1-1, with TRBD1 as a possible D gene (6 bases). The CDR3 is made up of 13 amino acids. V was pared by 0 bases and J by 6 bases, with 11 bases between. CDR1 is GTSNPN and CDR2 is SVGIG in the germline V gene (reference sequence). In DNA form, the CDR3 reads TGTGCCTGGAGTGTCCGGGACACCTCTGAAGCTTTCTTT. Its protein is CAWSVRDTSEAFF.

The chain couples TRBV6-6 to TRBJ2-7; D may match TRBD1 or TRBD2 (5 bases each). The CDR3 extends over 14 amino acids. From germline, CDR1 is MNHNY and CDR2 SVGAGI (reference sequence). V gave up 7 bases and J gave up 3 bases, with 16 bases separating them. CDR3 coding DNA: TGTGCCAGCACCTGGGGCAGAGGGAGCTACGAGCAGTACTTC. This sequence encodes CASTWGRGSYEQYF.

This chain links TRBV18 with TRBJ2-7; D is perhaps TRBD1 (5 bases). The germline V gene has CDR1 KGHSH and CDR2 LQKENI. This CDR3 has 15 amino acids. V was pared by 0 bases and J by 0 bases, with 9 bases between. The CDR3 region is CASSPPQGASYEQYF. The CDR3 DNA sequence: TGTGCCAGCTCACCACCCCAAGGGGCCTCCTACGAGCAGTACTTC.

A single count supports this clone. The rearrangement uses TRBV28 and TRBJ2-3; D not resolved. This CDR3 contains 15 residues. Trimming took off 6 bases at V and 2 bases at J, with 15 bases between the two ends. CDR1 and CDR2 (germline): MDHEN, SYDVKM. CDR3 coding DNA: TGTGCCAGCAGCCGGGTCTCTGTGTCCACAGATACGCAGTATTTT. The encoded protein is CASSRVSVSTDTQYF.

The V and J genes are TRBV5-1 and TRBJ2-5; 7 bases map to TRBD1. CDR1 and CDR2 (germline): SGHRS, YFSETQ. CDR3 size: 14 residues. The V gene end was trimmed by 3 bases and the J gene end by 5 bases; junction bases not matched to a gene: 7. The DNA for the CDR3 is TGCGCCAGCAGCTCCCGACAGGGAAGGGAGACCCAGTACTTC. Amino acid sequence: CASSSRQGRETQYF.

The rearrangement joins TRBV18 to TRBJ2-5; 8 nucleotides line up with TRBD2. The DNA end favors TRBJ2-7, so the J call may be wrong. The germline gives CDR1 KGHSH, CDR2 LQKENI. The CDR3 loop spans 14 amino acids. CDR3: CASSPTSDYYEQYF. In DNA, the CDR3 is TGTGCCAGCTCACCGACTAGCGACTATTACGAGCAGTACTTC.

This chain connects TRBV5-1 to TRBJ2-1; D perhaps matches TRBD2 (6 bases). The CDR3 loop spans 15 amino acids. V lost 0 bases, J lost 8 bases, and 15 bases lay in between. Per the germline V gene, CDR1 is SGHRS and CDR2 is YFSETQ. DNA for the CDR3: TGCGCCAGCAGCTTGGTTCCTAGCGCAAGGGATGAGCAGTTCTTC. This translates into CASSLVPSARDEQFF.

V and J are TRBV28 and TRBJ1-5; possibly TRBD1 for D (6 bases). Trimming removed 1 base at V and 6 bases at J, with 16 bases between. Germline assignment: CDR1 MDHEN and CDR2 SYDVKM. This CDR3 region has 16 residues. The CDR3 spells CASSLYWGRGAQPQHF. The CDR3 coding sequence is TGTGCCAGCAGTTTATATTGGGGGCGAGGGGCTCAGCCCCAGCATTTT.

The chain carries TRBV18 and TRBJ1-2; D perhaps matches TRBD1 (5 bases). Trimming took 0 bases from V and 3 from J, leaving 11 bases between them. The V gene's germline CDR1 is KGHSH and CDR2 LQKENI. This CDR3 spans 15 amino acids. Here the CDR3 DNA reads TGTGCCAGCTCACCACCATCAGGGAGGGACTATGGCTACACCTTC. It yields the protein CASSPPSGRDYGYTF.

The chain carries TRBV5-1 and TRBJ2-2, with D perhaps given as TRBD1 or TRBD2 (6 bases each). The germline V gene encodes CDR1 SGHRS and CDR2 YFSETQ. Trimming took off 5 bases at V and 8 bases at J, with 19 bases between the two ends. CDR3 size: 15 residues. DNA for the CDR3: TGCGCCAGCAGAACCCAACCAGGGGAGGTTGGGGAGCTGTTTTTT. Its protein product is CASRTQPGEVGELFF.

V is TRBV29-1 and J is TRBJ2-5, with 7 bases fitting TRBD2. The CDR3 is 16 amino acids. In germline, CDR1 is SQVTM, CDR2 ANQGSEA. Trimming removed 1 base from V and 5 bases from J; junction bases left unmatched: 13. As DNA, the CDR3 is TGCAGCGTTGAAGCAGGGTCTGCAGGGCGGGGGGAGACCCAGTACTTC. The encoded protein is CSVEAGSAGRGETQYF. The whole variable domain, filled in from reference TRBV29-1 and TRBJ2-5, reads SAVISQKPSRDICQRGTSLTIQCQVDSQVTMMFWYRQQPGQSLTLIATANQGSEATYESGFVIDKFPISRPNLTFSTLTVSNMSPEDSSIYLCSVEAGSAGRGETQYFGPGTRLLVL.

The V call is TRBV7-9, the J call TRBJ1-3, with no clear D. The V end was cut by 5 bases, the J end by 4 bases, with 15 bases between. Germline loops: CDR1 SEHNR, CDR2 FQNEAQ (reference sequence). The CDR3 consists of 15 residues. The CDR3 DNA is TGTGCCAGCAGCCTCCCCCCGCGGTTGGGAAACACCATATATTTT. It encodes CASSLPPRLGNTIYF.

The rearrangement joins TRBV4-1 to TRBJ2-2; TRBD2 aligns across 9 bases. With 2 bases clipped from V and 7 bases from J, the junction kept 5 bases outside the gene matches. The germline V gene has CDR1 MGHRA and CDR2 YSYEKL. CDR3 length equals 15 residues. The CDR3 region is CASSQLAGVGGELFF. CDR3 DNA sequence: TGCGCCAGCAGCCAATTAGCGGGGGTGGGCGGGGAGCTGTTTTTT.

V gene TRBV7-2 combines with J gene TRBJ2-3; 7 bases match TRBD2. Germline V gene lookup returns CDR1 SGHTA and CDR2 FQGNSA. Trimming took 1 base from V and 4 from J; bases not matched to a gene: 14. This CDR3 region has 18 residues. Written as DNA, the CDR3 is TGTGCCAGCAGCTTAGAGGTTCGACTAGCTTTCGGTCCAGATACGCAGTATTTT. Its translation is CASSLEVRLAFGPDTQYF.

This clone occurred a few times. The CDR3: CASSFGLAGTHSVANTGELFF. The CDR3, as DNA: TGCGCCAGCAGCTTCGGACTAGCGGGTACTCACTCCGTCGCGAACACCGGGGAGCTGTTTTTT. The chain has TRBV5-1 and TRBJ2-2; 11 nucleotides align to TRBD2. V shed 2 bases, J shed 0 bases, and the junction held 15 bases outside the gene matches. The CDR3 loop spans 21 amino acids. In germline, CDR1 is SGHRS, CDR2 YFSETQ.

The CDR3 coding sequence is TGTGCCAGCACCTGGGAGGGGGCGTTAGACTATGGCTACACCTTC. This translates into CASTWEGALDYGYTF. The chain carries TRBV28 and TRBJ1-2; 7 bases match TRBD1. The CDR3 is made up of 15 amino acids. V shed 7 bases, J shed 3 bases, and the junction held 11 bases outside the gene matches. Per the germline V gene, CDR1 is MDHEN and CDR2 is SYDVKM.

The chain links TRBV4-3 to TRBJ2-1; tentatively, D is TRBD1 (5 bases). Germline CDR1 reads LGHNA; CDR2 reads YSLEER. Trimming shortened V by 1 base and J by 8 bases, and 15 bases separated the two germline ends. The CDR3 is made up of 15 amino acids. CDR3 bases: TGCGCCAGCAGCCAAGGTCTAGGGGCAGGATATGAGCAGTTCTTC. Its translation: CASSQGLGAGYEQFF.

This clone was recorded only once. As DNA, the CDR3 is TGTGCCAGCAGCGCCACATTTCAGGGGAGAGAGACCCAGTACTTC. Amino acid sequence: CASSATFQGRETQYF. The J gene is TRBJ2-5, the V gene TRBV9; possible D gene TRBD1, 6 bases. Between the trimmed V and J ends, which lost 3 bases and 4 bases, there was a span of 16 bases. This CDR3 contains 15 residues. In germline, CDR1 is SGDLS, CDR2 YYNGEE.

This rearrangement joins TRBV19 to TRBJ1-2; TRBD1 aligns across 8 bases. CDR3 length: 14 amino acids. Unmatched junction bases numbered 11, after V lost 6 bases and J lost 8 bases. Germline CDR1 and CDR2: LNHDA and SQIVND (reference sequence). The DNA for the CDR3 is TGTGCCAGTAGCTCCAGGGACAGGAGGTCGGGCTACACCTTC. Translating it yields CASSSRDRRSGYTF.

The genes are TRBV6-5 and TRBJ1-2; 8 bases are shared with TRBD1. Trimming removed 6 bases from V and 3 bases from J; junction bases left unmatched: 6. This CDR3 has 14 residues. From germline, CDR1 is MNHEY and CDR2 SVGAGI. The chain's CDR3 is CASRQPGGDYGYTF. Here the CDR3 DNA reads TGTGCCAGCAGACAACCAGGGGGCGACTATGGCTACACCTTC.

The J gene is TRBJ2-1, the V gene TRBV7-2; D not resolved. The germline V gene encodes CDR1 SGHTA and CDR2 FQGNSA. The V end was cut by 0 bases, the J end by 5 bases, with 11 bases between. This CDR3 contains 15 residues. The CDR3 loop reads CASSLAQASDNEQFF. The DNA for the CDR3 is TGTGCCAGCAGCTTAGCACAAGCGTCTGACAATGAGCAGTTCTTC.

This clone was counted a few times. The chain combines TRBV28 with TRBJ1-5, with 9 bases that match TRBD1. Germline assignment: CDR1 MDHEN and CDR2 SYDVKM. The CDR3 has 16 amino acids. V dropped 2 bases and J dropped 0; count of bases not matched to a gene: 2. CDR3 nucleotides: TGTGCCAGCAGTTTAGGGGACAGGGATAGCAATCAGCCCCAGCATTTT. This translates into CASSLGDRDSNQPQHF.

The CDR3 protein is CASSLGGLSGIYEQYF. The CDR3 DNA reads as TGCGCCAGCAGCTTGGGGGGACTGAGCGGAATCTACGAGCAGTACTTC. The V and J genes are TRBV5-1 and TRBJ2-7; TRBD2 is a possible D gene (6 bases). CDR1 is SGHRS and CDR2 is YFSETQ in the germline V gene. V lost 0 bases and J 3 bases, leaving 16 bases between the germline ends. This CDR3 has 16 amino acids.

The CDR3 spells CASSSSSGSNQPQHF. The CDR3, as DNA: TGTGCCAGCAGCTCCAGTTCTGGGAGCAATCAGCCCCAGCATTTT. The chain couples TRBV7-2 to TRBJ1-5; D gene unclear. Trimming removed 4 bases at V and 1 base at J, with 11 bases between. Germline CDR1 is SGHTA and CDR2 is FQGNSA. The CDR3 covers 15 residues.

This clone was picked up one time. The chain links TRBV6-5 to TRBJ1-2; D remains ambiguous. Germline CDR1 is MNHEY and CDR2 is SVGAGI. The CDR3 covers 12 residues. V was trimmed by 6 bases and J by 4 bases, leaving 9 bases between them. The CDR3 is CASRGSLYGYTF. CDR3 nucleotide sequence: TGTGCCAGCAGGGGCAGTCTCTATGGCTACACCTTC.

The rearrangement joins TRBV5-1 to TRBJ1-1; 9 nucleotides agree with TRBD1. V lost 0 bases and J lost 1; bases outside the gene matches: 1. CDR3 length: 15 residues. Per the germline V gene, CDR1 is SGHRS and CDR2 is YFSETQ. DNA of the CDR3: TGCGCCAGCAGCTTGGCGGGACAGGGGAACACTGAAGCTTTCTTT. It encodes CASSLAGQGNTEAFF.